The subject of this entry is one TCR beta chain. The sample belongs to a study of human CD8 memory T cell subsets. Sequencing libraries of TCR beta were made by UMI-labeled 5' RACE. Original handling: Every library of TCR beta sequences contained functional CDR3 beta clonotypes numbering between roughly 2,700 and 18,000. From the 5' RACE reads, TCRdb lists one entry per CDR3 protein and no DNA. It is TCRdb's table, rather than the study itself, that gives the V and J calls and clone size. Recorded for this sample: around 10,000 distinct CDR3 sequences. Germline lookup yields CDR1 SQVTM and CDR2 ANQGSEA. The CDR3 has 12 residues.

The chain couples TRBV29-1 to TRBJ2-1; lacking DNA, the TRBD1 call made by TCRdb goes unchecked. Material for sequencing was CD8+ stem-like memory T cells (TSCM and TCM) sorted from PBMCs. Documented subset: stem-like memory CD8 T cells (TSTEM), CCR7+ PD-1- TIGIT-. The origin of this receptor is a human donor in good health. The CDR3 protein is CSARGLWSEQFF.